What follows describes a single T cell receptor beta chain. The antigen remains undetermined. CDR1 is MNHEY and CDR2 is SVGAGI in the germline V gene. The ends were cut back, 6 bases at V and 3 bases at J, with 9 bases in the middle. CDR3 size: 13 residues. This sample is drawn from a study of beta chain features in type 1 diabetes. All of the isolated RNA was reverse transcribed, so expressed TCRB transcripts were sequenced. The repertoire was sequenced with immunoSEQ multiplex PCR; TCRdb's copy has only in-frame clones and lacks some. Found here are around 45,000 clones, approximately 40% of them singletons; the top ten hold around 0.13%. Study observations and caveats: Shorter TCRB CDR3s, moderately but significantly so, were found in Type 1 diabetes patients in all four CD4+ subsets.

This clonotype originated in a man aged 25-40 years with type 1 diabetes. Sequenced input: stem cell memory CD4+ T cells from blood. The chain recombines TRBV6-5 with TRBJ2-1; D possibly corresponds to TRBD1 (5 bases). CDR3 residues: CASRGRYYNEQFF. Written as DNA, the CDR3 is TGTGCCAGCAGGGGGCGTTACTACAATGAGCAGTTCTTC.